The source of this TCR beta chain is a study of T cells in Graves' hyperthyroidism and ophthalmopathy (dated by TCRdb to between 2018 and 2021). Study-level background: Peripheral blood was collected at initial diagnosis, before any treatment. TCR Vbeta CDR3 sequencing of 135 peripheral blood samples (over 40 ophthalmopathy, roughly 72 hyperthyroidism and roughly 17 progressor patients) is reported in the paper. To identify TCR V-J signatures that set the groups apart, the researchers used a discovery cohort of 100 patients, made up of 43 with Graves' ophthalmopathy and 57 with stable Graves' hyperthyroidism. The roughly 91 discovery patients were randomly divided into training and test sets at a 7:3 ratio. In addition, the study compared T-cell repertoires in thyroid tissue and in blood from several Graves' hyperthyroidism patients. After blood sampling, hyperthyroidism patients were treated with methimazole at a starting dose of 30 mg daily, and ophthalmopathy patients were treated with high-dose intravenous methylprednisolone. Prospective prediction of ophthalmopathy was tested in an independent validation cohort consisting of some 20 hyperthyroidism patients and approximately 16 patients who later progressed to ophthalmopathy.

The TCR beta CDR3 regions were amplified from the RNA transcripts. The first round of RT-PCR for the TCR CDR3 was performed with the HTBI primer set and the Qiagen OneStep RT-PCR kit. The libraries were constructed in a second round of multiplex PCR and then size-selected and purified. Libraries were sequenced paired-end with 100 bp reads on an Illumina HiSeq2000. Concerning the study's data processing: SOAPnuke was used to process the raw data, with reads discarded if the reads contained adapters or uncalled bases, had a mean Phred below 15, or lacked an exact constant-primer or identifier match. High-quality paired reads were merged with COPE v1.2.5, and unique nucleotide sequences were defined as clonotypes. MiTCR v1.1 was used to align the clonotypes against IMGT TRBV, TRBD and TRBJ reference segments. Only V-J combinations with frequency above 0.0001, covering about 99% of repertoires, were analysed. The TCS score was defined as F50 (clonal expansion) divided by E x V (chaos), with BLOSUM62-based TCRdist calculated between CDR3 peptides within each V-J. Welch's t-statistics and random forest reduced 500 to 550 V-J features to about 12, which were used in a naive Bayes classifier (R e1071). In-frame beta chains were kept once TCRdb had trimmed the public reads at Q25 with fastp and called clones with MiXCR. Here each entry gathers all rows of one CDR3 protein and keeps the most common genes and DNA. The V and J calls and clone size come from TCRdb's table, not from the authors' own analysis. This sample lists about 600,000 distinct CDR3 sequences; about a sixth were detected once. The ten largest account for 2.5% to 4% of the sample.

This clonotype was picked up many times. It has no known antigen specificity. No base qualities exist here, and no much larger clone lies one base off it. CDR1 is given as SNHLY and CDR2 as FYNNEI, both from the germline V gene. The CDR3 measures 14 amino acids from cysteine to phenylalanine. Only CDR3 DNA remains: 42 bases, in frame from the first base. At the junction V is shortened by 3 bases and J by 3 bases, with 9 bases in between. In the ophthalmopathy patients, disease was moderately to severely active, with a Clinical Activity Score of 3 or more, a NOSPECS grade of 4 or more, and a duration of less than 3 months. Patients with uncontrolled infections, other autoimmune diseases, pregnancy or lactation were excluded. Diagnoses relied on clinical symptoms, serum thyroxine and TRAb, thyroid ultrasound and orbital computed tomography. PBMCs were isolated from 7.5 to 10 ml of fresh peripheral blood by Ficoll-Paque density gradient centrifugation. Trizol reagent was used to extract total RNA, and RNA quality was then checked on an Agilent 2100 Bioanalyzer.

The investigation overall reported the following: A model built on a 13 V-J signature distinguished ophthalmopathy from stable hyperthyroidism, reaching over 85% sensitivity and around 81% specificity in cross-validation and 80%/75% in testing. In validation, the model predicted progression to ophthalmopathy with roughly 70% sensitivity and roughly 75% specificity, a median of 6.5 months before onset. Sample size was not statistically predetermined, and blinding of investigators to group allocation was not performed. Most expanded thyroid clonotypes (frequency above 0.001) were also found in blood, which suggests that blood repertoires may mirror thyroid immune responses.

The receptor chain draws on TRBV2 and TRBJ1-5; the D gene cannot be named for sure. Sequenced sample: blood. The clonotype originates from a woman aged 35 to 49 with Graves' ophthalmopathy. The CDR3 loop reads CASSDEQYNQPQHF. The nucleotide sequence reads TGTGCCAGCAGTGATGAACAATACAATCAGCCCCAGCATTTT.